The 6 T cell receptor beta chains below all came from one sample that was sequenced in a study. Using its own MiXCR run on the RT-PCR reads, TCRdb lists one record per CDR3 protein. The table has 650,000 to 800,000 distinct CDR3 sequences, approximately 15% seen once; the top ten hold 3.6%. The sample consisted of memory CD4+ T cells from blood. The origin of the receptors is a female donor in good health, serving as a healthy control.

The chain combines TRBV7-2 with TRBJ2-3, with D tentatively TRBD1 or TRBD2 (5 bases each). The CDR3 loop spans 17 amino acids. The V end was cut by 0 bases, the J end by 1 base, with 14 bases between. CDR1 is SGHTA, CDR2 FQGNSA, per germline. The DNA of the CDR3 is TGTGCCAGCAGCTTAGCGTCGGTCGGGGCCGGCACAGATACGCAGTATTTT. It encodes CASSLASVGAGTDTQYF. The full variable domain, rest sourced from reference TRBV7-2 and TRBJ2-3, is GAGVSQSPSNKVTEKGKDVELRCDPISGHTALYWYRQSLGQGLEFLIYFQGNSAPDKSGLPSDRFSAERTGGSVSTLTIQRTQQEDSAVYLCASSLASVGAGTDTQYFGPGTRLTVL.

The gene calls are TRBV7-2 and TRBJ1-1; D gene uncertain. Germline CDR1 reads SGHTA; CDR2 reads FQGNSA. The ends were cut back, 0 bases at V and 10 bases at J, with 9 bases in the middle. The CDR3 loop spans 12 amino acids. The CDR3 spells CASSLAGMRAFF. The CDR3 DNA follows: TGTGCCAGCAGCTTAGCGGGAATGAGAGCTTTCTTT.

With respect to this clonotype: This may come from a read error, since a much larger clone is one base off. V usage is TRBV24-1 and J usage is TRBJ2-1; D is ambiguous. This CDR3 is 13 amino acids long. Deletions cut 3 bases from V and 12 bases from J, with 14 bases between. Looked up from germline, CDR1 is KGHDR and CDR2 is SFDVKD. This CDR3 is CATSDPNLDGQFF. The CDR3 DNA sequence: TGTGCCACCAGTGATCCTAACTTGGATGGGCAGTTCTTC.

The CDR3 loop is CASSNGGTKNIQYF. DNA of the CDR3: TGTGCCAGTAGTAATGGGGGCACCAAAAACATTCAGTACTTC. The V gene is TRBV19, the J gene TRBJ2-4; possible D gene TRBD1, 6 bases. This CDR3 spans 14 amino acids. Germline V CDR1 and CDR2: LNHDA, SQIVND (reference sequence). Trimming shortened V by 4 bases and J by 2 bases, and 9 bases separated the two germline ends.

In its sample, this clonotype was seen a few times. The chain joins TRBV12-3 or TRBV12-4 to TRBJ2-1; D possibly corresponds to TRBD2 (6 bases). The CDR3 extends over 14 amino acids. V shed 7 bases and J shed 4 bases, with 14 bases lying between them. The CDR3 sequence is CASTTWGEYNEQFF. CDR3 nucleotide sequence: TGTGCCAGCACCACTTGGGGGGAGTACAATGAGCAGTTCTTC.

V is TRBV18 and J is TRBJ2-7; tentative D call: TRBD1 (5 bases). The CDR3 runs to 16 residues. Between the trimmed V and J ends, which lost 3 bases and 5 bases, there was a span of 20 bases. From germline, CDR1 is KGHSH and CDR2 LQKENI. The CDR3, as DNA: TGTGCCAGCTCACCCCCCGACAGCTTCGGATCGAACGAGCAGTACTTC. It translates to CASSPPDSFGSNEQYF.